Listed below are T cell receptor beta chains from one sample, sequenced in a study of OX40 agonist ivuxolimab in advanced cancers. Libraries were prepared by immunoSEQ multiplex PCR; TCRdb keeps only in-frame clonotypes and omits some of them. The repertoire holds more than 13,000 clones, with nearly 80% as singletons. Sequenced material: CD4+ or CD8+ T cells sorted from blood, taken in a trial of the OX40 agonist ivuxolimab. These TCRs come from an adult with an advanced solid tumor such as melanoma, head and neck, liver or kidney cancer. Both conserved end residues are part of each CDR3. Each record gives: V gene, D gene, clone size, J gene, CDR3 DNA, CDR3 protein. The D gene is left open where the match is weak. Size is stated for part of the rows, as once, few or many counts, or as a class when the clone is expanded.

TRBV6-5,-,-,TRBJ1-2,TGTGCCAGCAGTTACTCGAATTCGCAGGCCCGCTATGGCTACACCTTC,CASSYSNSQARYGYTF
TRBV5-1,-,-,TRBJ1-1,TGCGCCAGCAGCTTGGCCTTCGGACAGAACACTGAAGCTTTCTTT,CASSLAFGQNTEAFF
TRBV7-8,-,-,TRBJ2-7,TGTGCCAGCAGCTTAGGGGGGAATCGTCGCGAGCAGTACTTC,CASSLGGNRREQYF
TRBV11-2,TRBD2,-,TRBJ2-1,TGTGCCAGCAGCGTAGCGGGGGGTCCGCCTAGCTCCTACAATGAGCAGTTCTTC,CASSVAGGPPSSYNEQFF
TRBV15,TRBD2,-,TRBJ2-7,TGTGCCACCAGCAGAGCCGCGGGGGGGCTATACGAGCAGTACTTC,CATSRAAGGLYEQYF
TRBV9,-,-,TRBJ2-1,TGTGCCAGCAACGAGGGTTACATAAGCGGTAGCAATGAGCAGTTCTTC,CASNEGYISGSNEQFF
TRBV13,TRBD1,-,TRBJ2-7,TGTGCCAGCAGCTCAAGGGCGGGACAGGGGGTATCCCGAGGATACTACGAGCAGTACTTC,CASSSRAGQGVSRGYYEQYF
TRBV7-3,-,-,TRBJ1-6,TGTGCCAGCAGCTTAACGTCAAATTCACCCCTCCACTTT,CASSLTSNSPLHF
TRBV19,-,once,TRBJ1-4,TGTGCCAGTAGTACAGGGTTTAATGAAAAACTGTTTTTT,CASSTGFNEKLFF
TRBV19,TRBD1,-,TRBJ2-1,TGTGCCAGTATGAATGTGATGGGACAGTCCTACAATGAGCAGTTCTTC,CASMNVMGQSYNEQFF
TRBV6-6,-,-,TRBJ2-5,TGTGCCAGCAATCCTTCGCCCGCCTTCGAACGAGAGACCCAGTACTTC,CASNPSPAFERETQYF
TRBV5-1,-,-,TRBJ2-3,TGCGCCAGCAGCTTGCGAGGGGCGGAGACAGATACGCAGTATTTT,CASSLRGAETDTQYF
TRBV6-4,-,-,TRBJ2-1,TGTGCCAGCAGCCGCTTACAAGGGGACAATGAGCAGTTCTTC,CASSRLQGDNEQFF
TRBV19,-,-,TRBJ1-4,TGTGCCAGTAGTCTCCGGGTCCTCAATGAAAAACTGTTTTTT,CASSLRVLNEKLFF
TRBV14,-,-,TRBJ1-1,TGTGCCCATCGCCTTAGGGCGACTGAAGCTTTCTTT,CAHRLRATEAFF
TRBV29-1,-,-,TRBJ1-1,TGCAGCGCTCAGGGGATGGGCACTGAAGCTTTCTTT,CSAQGMGTEAFF
TRBV29-1,TRBD1,-,TRBJ2-7,TGCAGCGTTGAAGAACAGGGGAACGAGCAGTACTTC,CSVEEQGNEQYF
TRBV5-6,TRBD2,-,TRBJ2-3,TGTGCCAGCAGCTTGCGACTAGCTCTCACAGATACGCAGTATTTT,CASSLRLALTDTQYF
TRBV7-8,-,-,TRBJ1-5,TGTGCCAGCAGCTTCGAACCAGGGCCGGGCAATCAGCCCCAGCATTTT,CASSFEPGPGNQPQHF
TRBV18,TRBD2,few,TRBJ2-7,TGTGCCAGCTCACTGGGGGGGAACGAGCAGTACTTC,CASSLGGNEQYF
TRBV2,-,medium-sized,TRBJ1-3,TGTGCCAGCAGTGAAACGGAGGACACCATATATTTT,CASSETEDTIYF
TRBV4-3,TRBD1,-,TRBJ2-7,TGCGCCAGCAGCCAAACCCGGGACAGCACCTACGAGCAGTACTTC,CASSQTRDSTYEQYF
TRBV28,-,-,TRBJ2-1,TGTGCCAGCAGTTTATGGAGTCAGGGCAATGAGCAGTTCTTC,CASSLWSQGNEQFF
TRBV5-6,-,-,TRBJ2-7,TGTGCCAGCAGCTTTGGGTTTGGGTCCTACGAGCAGTACTTC,CASSFGFGSYEQYF
TRBV2,-,-,TRBJ2-7,TGTGCCAGCAGTAATGATTACGAGCAGTACTTC,CASSNDYEQYF
TRBV7-9,-,-,TRBJ2-7,TGTGCCAGCAGCTTAGTAAGTTACGAGCAGTACTTC,CASSLVSYEQYF
TRBV19,-,-,TRBJ2-4,TGTGCTACAGGGGACTTCTACATTCAGTACTTC,CATGDFYIQYF
TRBV15,TRBD1,-,TRBJ2-1,TGTGCCACCAGTTCATCCCCCGGACAGGGTGTCCCCTACAATGAGCAGTTCTTC,CATSSSPGQGVPYNEQFF
TRBV27,TRBD1,-,TRBJ1-1,TGTGCCAGCAGTCCCGGGACAGGGGGCTTGTACACTGAAGCTTTCTTT,CASSPGTGGLYTEAFF
TRBV7-2,-,few,TRBJ2-7,TGTGCCAGCAGCCTCGCGGCCGGGGAGAGCCGCGAGCAGTACTTC,CASSLAAGESREQYF
TRBV7-2,-,-,TRBJ2-3,TGTGCCAGCAGCCAACTTGTCACAGATACGCAGTATTTT,CASSQLVTDTQYF
TRBV14,TRBD1,-,TRBJ2-7,TGTGCCAGCAGCATAACCGGGACAGACTACGAGCAGTACTTC,CASSITGTDYEQYF
TRBV7-6,TRBD1,-,TRBJ1-1,TGTGCCAGCAGCCGGGGACAGGGAGTCACTGAAGCTTTCTTT,CASSRGQGVTEAFF
TRBV7-8,TRBD1,few,TRBJ2-7,TGTGCCAGCAGCTTAGAGCTAGGACAGGGGGTGGTGGAGCAGTACTTC,CASSLELGQGVVEQYF
TRBV27,-,-,TRBJ2-2,TGTGCCAGCTCACCACCGGAAACGAACACCGGGGAGCTGTTTTTT,CASSPPETNTGELFF
TRBV4-1,-,-,TRBJ2-1,TGCGCCAGCAGCCAACTTCCGGGACCCTCAGACGCTGAGCAGTTCTTC,CASSQLPGPSDAEQFF
TRBV4-1,-,-,TRBJ1-1,TGCGCCAGCAGCCGAGGGGACACTGAAGCTTTCTTT,CASSRGDTEAFF
TRBV18,-,-,TRBJ2-3,TGTGCCAGCTCACGGAACTCTCAGGCAGATACGCAGTATTTT,CASSRNSQADTQYF
TRBV11-2,-,once,TRBJ1-5,TGTGCCAGCAGCCTCGGCCCAGTCAATCAGCCCCAGCATTTT,CASSLGPVNQPQHF
TRBV5-6,TRBD1,-,TRBJ1-5,TGTGCCAGCAGCCGACAGGGGATAGCGGATCAGCCCCAGCATTTT,CASSRQGIADQPQHF
TRBV20-1,-,-,TRBJ2-3,TGCAGTGCCCGGAGAGGGGATACGCAGTATTTT,CSARRGDTQYF
TRBV27,TRBD1,few,TRBJ1-2,TGTGCCAGCAGTGTGCAGGGGGCGAACTATGGCTACACCTTC,CASSVQGANYGYTF
TRBV18,-,-,TRBJ2-7,TGTGCCAGCTCACCCAACGCGGGATCCCCCTCCTACGAGCAGTACTTC,CASSPNAGSPSYEQYF
TRBV6-1,-,-,TRBJ1-1,TGTGCCAGCAGTGAAACATGGACAGAGAACACTGAAGCTTTCTTT,CASSETWTENTEAFF
TRBV4-1,TRBD2,-,TRBJ2-2,TGCGCCAGCAGCCAATCTCAGCGGGGGATGAACACCGGGGAGCTGTTTTTT,CASSQSQRGMNTGELFF
TRBV6-5,-,-,TRBJ1-4,TGTGCCAGCAGTTACTCCTCAGGGACTAATGAAAAACTGTTTTTT,CASSYSSGTNEKLFF
TRBV11-2,TRBD2,-,TRBJ2-7,TGTGCCAGCAGCCTCGGGGGGGTCGAGCAGTACTTC,CASSLGGVEQYF
TRBV5-4,-,-,TRBJ2-1,TGTGCCAGCGCCGACAGTAATAGTTACAATGAGCAGTTCTTC,CASADSNSYNEQFF
TRBV2,TRBD2,-,TRBJ2-3,TGTGCCACCCGCCATAGCGGGGGCCTTTGGGATACGCAGTATTTT,CATRHSGGLWDTQYF
TRBV5-6,TRBD1,-,TRBJ1-1,TGTGCCAGCAGCGCGACAGGGGAGGGGACTGAAGCTTTCTTT,CASSATGEGTEAFF
TRBV15,TRBD1,-,TRBJ2-7,TGTGCCACCAGCCCTAGCTTCACGGGACAGGGCGGCGAGCAGTACTTC,CATSPSFTGQGGEQYF
TRBV29-1,-,-,TRBJ1-2,TGCAGCGTTGAAGATCTAGGTCCTGGCTACACCTTC,CSVEDLGPGYTF
TRBV27,TRBD1,-,TRBJ2-7,TGTGCCAGCAGTTTGAAAGGACAGGGATACGAGCAGTACTTC,CASSLKGQGYEQYF
TRBV29-1,-,-,TRBJ1-2,TGCAGCGTTGCTGCGAAGGTCTATGGCTACACCTTC,CSVAAKVYGYTF